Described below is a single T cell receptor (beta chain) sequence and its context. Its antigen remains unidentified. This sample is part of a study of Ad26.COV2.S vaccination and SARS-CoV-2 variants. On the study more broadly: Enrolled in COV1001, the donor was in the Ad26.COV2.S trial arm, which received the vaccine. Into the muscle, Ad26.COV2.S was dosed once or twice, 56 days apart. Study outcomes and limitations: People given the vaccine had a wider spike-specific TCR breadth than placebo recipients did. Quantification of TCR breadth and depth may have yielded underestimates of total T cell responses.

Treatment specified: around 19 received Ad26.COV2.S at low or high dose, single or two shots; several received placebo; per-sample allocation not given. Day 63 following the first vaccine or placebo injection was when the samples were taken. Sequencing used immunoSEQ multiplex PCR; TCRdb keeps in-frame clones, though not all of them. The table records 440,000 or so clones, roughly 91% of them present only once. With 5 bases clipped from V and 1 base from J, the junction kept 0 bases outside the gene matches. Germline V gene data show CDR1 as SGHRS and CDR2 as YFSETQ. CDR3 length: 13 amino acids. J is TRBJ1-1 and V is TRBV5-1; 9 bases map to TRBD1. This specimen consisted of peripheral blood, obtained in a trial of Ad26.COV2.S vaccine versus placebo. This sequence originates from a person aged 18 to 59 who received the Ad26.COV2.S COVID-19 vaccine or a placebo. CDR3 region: CASRDRGNTEAFF. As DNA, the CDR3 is TGCGCCAGCAGGGACAGGGGGAACACTGAAGCTTTCTTT.